The entry that follows covers one T cell receptor beta chain sequence. The sample comes from a study of cytomegalovirus exposure and HLA in healthy donors. Germline V lookup: CDR1 SGHRS, CDR2 YFSETQ. With 0 bases removed from V and 9 bases from J, the gap between germline ends came to 16 bases. The CDR3 length is 14 residues. Sequencing was performed with immunoSEQ multiplex PCR; in TCRdb, only in-frame clones are kept and a portion is missing. Here the sample spans some 56,000 clones, 93% being singletons. V and J are TRBV5-1 and TRBJ2-7; unclear D gene. The sequencing sample was made of PBMCs. The sequence came from a woman in her late teens or twenties in good health and CMV-seropositive. DNA for the CDR3: TGCGCCAGCAGCTTGGCCACCCTGGGCAGCCGGCAGTACTTC. Protein sequence: CASSLATLGSRQYF.